Listed below are T cell receptor beta chains from one sample, sequenced in a study of radiation and T cells in renal cell carcinoma. The data were produced by immunoSEQ multiplex PCR, yet TCRdb's version contains in-frame clones alone and is incomplete. The profile shows fewer than 30,000 clones, 81% of them singletons. The input for sequencing was blood, taken from a patient whose treatment included radiotherapy and nephrectomy. These receptors came from a man aged 60 to 75 with renal cell carcinoma. Each CDR3 is given with its conserved first and last residue. The order of the fields is CDR3 protein, CDR3 DNA, D gene, V gene, clone size, J gene. The D gene is left open where the match is weak. A row's size may be missing; if present it is once, few, many or a size class.

CDR3: CASSLWQFTDTQYF
DNA: TGTGCCAGCAGCTTATGGCAGTTCACAGATACGCAGTATTTT
D: NA
V: TRBV7-6
size: NA
J: TRBJ2-3

CDR3: CASSNRARGDTQYF
DNA: TGTGCCAGTAGTAACCGGGCTCGGGGGGATACGCAGTATTTT
D: NA
V: TRBV19
size: NA
J: TRBJ2-3

CDR3: CASSLVALDTGELFF
DNA: TGTGCCAGCAGCTTGGTAGCACTTGACACCGGGGAGCTGTTTTTT
D: NA
V: TRBV5-5
size: NA
J: TRBJ2-2

CDR3: CASSRDIDGELFF
DNA: TGTGCCAGCAGTCGTGATATAGACGGGGAGCTGTTTTTT
D: NA
V: TRBV27
size: NA
J: TRBJ2-2

CDR3: CASSQVEGQPQHF
DNA: TGCGCCAGCAGTCAAGTGGAGGGTCAGCCCCAGCATTTT
D: NA
V: TRBV23-1
size: NA
J: TRBJ1-5

CDR3: CASSLAFGGGNEQFF
DNA: TGTGCCAGCAGCTTAGCTTTTGGCGGAGGGAATGAGCAGTTCTTC
D: NA
V: TRBV7-6
size: once
J: TRBJ2-1

CDR3: CASSPMGLASINEQFF
DNA: TGTGCCAGCAGCCCGATGGGACTAGCGTCAATCAATGAGCAGTTCTTC
D: TRBD2
V: TRBV7-3
size: NA
J: TRBJ2-1

CDR3: CASSFTEYNEQFF
DNA: TGTGCCAGCAGTTTCACAGAGTACAATGAGCAGTTCTTC
D: NA
V: TRBV5-4
size: NA
J: TRBJ2-1

CDR3: CASSANRNTEAFF
DNA: TGTGCCAGCAGTGCAAACAGGAACACTGAAGCTTTCTTT
D: NA
V: TRBV6-4
size: NA
J: TRBJ1-1

CDR3: CASSDRTSGASEQFF
DNA: TGTGCCAGCAGTGATCGGACTAGCGGGGCTAGTGAGCAGTTCTTC
D: TRBD2
V: TRBV6-6
size: NA
J: TRBJ2-1

CDR3: CASSVRQGGAYEQYF
DNA: TGTGCCAGCAGTGTCAGACAGGGAGGCGCCTACGAGCAGTACTTC
D: NA
V: TRBV2
size: few
J: TRBJ2-7

CDR3: CASSSGTGLNIQYF
DNA: TGTGCCAGCAGCTCCGGGACAGGGCTAAACATTCAGTACTTC
D: TRBD1
V: TRBV5-6
size: NA
J: TRBJ2-4

CDR3: CASSYQGAVSNQPQHF
DNA: TGTGCCAGCAGTTACCAGGGGGCGGTAAGCAATCAGCCCCAGCATTTT
D: TRBD1
V: TRBV6-6
size: NA
J: TRBJ1-5

CDR3: CASRTNGELFF
DNA: TGTGCCAGCAGGACCAACGGGGAGCTGTTTTTT
D: NA
V: TRBV2
size: NA
J: TRBJ2-2

CDR3: CASSPRDRSGANVLTF
DNA: TGTGCCAGCTCACCCCGGGACAGGTCTGGGGCCAACGTCCTGACTTTC
D: TRBD1
V: TRBV18
size: few
J: TRBJ2-6

CDR3: CASSLDSGPGTDTQYF
DNA: TGCGCCAGCAGCTTGGACTCGGGACCGGGCACAGATACGCAGTATTTT
D: NA
V: TRBV5-1
size: once
J: TRBJ2-3

CDR3: CASSRTVYNEQFF
DNA: TGTGCCAGTAGCCGGACAGTCTACAATGAGCAGTTCTTC
D: NA
V: TRBV19
size: NA
J: TRBJ2-1

CDR3: CASSQGRDRSYEQYF
DNA: TGCGCCAGCAGCCAAGGACGGGACAGGAGCTACGAGCAGTACTTC
D: TRBD1
V: TRBV4-1
size: once
J: TRBJ2-7

CDR3: CASSLGGGKFSYEQYF
DNA: TGTGCCAGCAGCTTAGGGGGCGGGAAATTCTCCTACGAGCAGTACTTC
D: NA
V: TRBV13
size: NA
J: TRBJ2-7

CDR3: CASSLTPTLIKEQFF
DNA: TGCGCCAGCAGTCTGACCCCCACACTCATCAAGGAGCAGTTCTTC
D: NA
V: TRBV4-1
size: NA
J: TRBJ2-1

CDR3: CASSLGTAGTDTQYF
DNA: TGTGCCAGCAGCTTAGGGACAGCCGGCACAGATACGCAGTATTTT
D: NA
V: TRBV7-6
size: NA
J: TRBJ2-3

CDR3: CASSLLAGLSDTIYF
DNA: TGTGCCAGCAGCTTATTGGCAGGGTTGAGTGACACCATATATTTT
D: NA
V: TRBV7-2
size: NA
J: TRBJ1-3

CDR3: CASSFGDEQFF
DNA: TGTGCCAGCAGCTTTGGTGATGAGCAGTTCTTC
D: NA
V: TRBV7-6
size: NA
J: TRBJ2-1

CDR3: CASSSGDNYGYTF
DNA: TGTGCCAGTAGTTCCGGGGATAACTATGGCTACACCTTC
D: NA
V: TRBV19
size: NA
J: TRBJ1-2

CDR3: CASRYDTGARGYTF
DNA: TGTGCCAGCAGATACGACACCGGGGCGCGTGGCTACACCTTC
D: NA
V: TRBV6-1
size: NA
J: TRBJ1-2

CDR3: CASNIGTVTTYGYTF
DNA: TGTGCCAGCAATATCGGGACCGTCACAACGTATGGCTACACCTTC
D: NA
V: TRBV7-2
size: NA
J: TRBJ1-2

CDR3: CASSIDLNTGRSEEQYF
DNA: TGTGCCAGTAGTATAGATCTCAATACAGGGCGATCAGAAGAGCAGTACTTC
D: NA
V: TRBV19
size: once
J: TRBJ2-7

CDR3: CAWSLETSGIYNEQFF
DNA: TGTGCCTGGAGTTTAGAGACTAGCGGTATCTACAATGAGCAGTTCTTC
D: TRBD2
V: TRBV30
size: NA
J: TRBJ2-1